The sequence of this T cell receptor (beta chain) was determined in a study of cytotoxic CD8 clonotypes in ibrutinib-treated CLL. Overall study context: Mean per-sample yields comprised roughly 260,000 productive templates and approximately 97,000 productive rearrangements.

Investigators sourced 1.5 to 2 micrograms of genomic DNA from cryopreserved PBMCs for TCR beta libraries. The CDR3 is 15 residues long. Germline V CDR1 and CDR2: MNHEY, SMNVEV (reference sequence). J gave up 2 bases and V 5 bases, and 7 bases lay outside the gene matches. Sequenced by immunoSEQ multiplex PCR; TCRdb stores in-frame clones only, minus some. This repertoire shows approximately 120,000 clones, approximately 81% found once; its top ten account for 3% to 4%. The TCR comes from a human donor with chronic lymphocytic leukemia. J is TRBJ2-7 and V is TRBV27; 9 bases line up with TRBD1. The starting material was PBMCs, obtained after 24 months of ibrutinib treatment. The CDR3 nucleotides read TGTGCCAGCAGTCCAACCGGGACAGGGACCTACGAGCAGTACTTC. Translated, it gives CASSPTGTGTYEQYF.